This TCR beta chain was obtained from a study of blood T cells in healthy people across ages. A sample-barcoded 5' primer and a J-beta primer mix were used in a second PCR of roughly 7 to 11 cycles. Using its own MiXCR run on the 5' RACE reads, TCRdb lists one record per CDR3 protein. The table has about 1.4 million distinct CDR3 sequences, almost 60% seen once. The donors, all healthy, were Caucasians living in Russia, aged 6 to 90. Germline V gene sequence: CDR1 SQVTM, CDR2 ANQGSEA. The length of the CDR3 is 13 residues. This chain joins TRBV29-1 and TRBJ1-1; a weak D match, TRBD1 (6 bases). The sequence was collected from a man younger than 35 in good health. Sequencing input: blood. Written as DNA, the CDR3 is TGCAGAGTTACGGGACACCCGAACACTGAAGCTTTCTTT. Protein product: CRVTGHPNTEAFF.